These 21 T cell receptor beta chains were sequenced from one sample in a study of cytomegalovirus exposure and HLA in healthy donors. It was with 60 Vbeta and 13 Jbeta primers that the PCR ran. TCRdb's copy holds only in-frame clones and misses some; the assay was immunoSEQ multiplex PCR. The sample lists 100,000 or so clones, 70% to 80% occurring once. Input material: PBMCs. Receptors were obtained from a man aged 25-45 years in good health and CMV-seronegative.

This clone turned up a few times. This rearrangement joins TRBV7-9 to TRBJ2-3, with 10 positions matching TRBD2. Germline V gene sequence: CDR1 SEHNR, CDR2 FQNEAQ (reference sequence). V shed 6 bases and J 1 base; nucleotides not matched to a gene: 4. The CDR3 has 15 residues. CDR3 nucleotide sequence: TGTGCCAGCAGGCCTAGCGGGAGTGGCACAGATACGCAGTATTTT. It specifies CASRPSGSGTDTQYF.

This chain uses TRBV2 with TRBJ2-1; TRBD1 might be the D (5 bases). Looked up from germline, CDR1 is SNHLY and CDR2 is FYNNEI. The CDR3 runs 15 residues. V shed 7 bases and J shed 5 bases, with 18 bases lying between them. For the CDR3, the DNA is TGTGCCAGCACCCACCCCGCAGGGCAGCACAATGAGCAGTTCTTC. Translation: CASTHPAGQHNEQFF.

The chain uses TRBV6-1 and TRBJ2-5; maybe TRBD2 (6 bases). This CDR3 comprises 15 residues. Germline CDR1 and CDR2: MNHNS and SASEGT. V was pared by 6 bases and J by 5 bases, with 19 bases between. The CDR3 loop reads CASSPLGRRGETQYF. The DNA of the CDR3 is TGTGCCAGCAGCCCCCTGGGGAGGCGGGGTGAGACCCAGTACTTC.

CDR3 coding DNA: TGTGCCAGCAGATCCGGGACAACCTACAATGAGCAGTTCTTC. This gives the protein CASRSGTTYNEQFF. V is TRBV6-5 and J is TRBJ2-1, with D maybe TRBD1 (6 bases). Looked up from germline, CDR1 is MNHEY and CDR2 is SVGAGI. The germline V and J ends were trimmed by 6 bases and 2 bases, with 11 bases remaining between them. This CDR3 is 14 amino acids long.

This clone was recorded many times. V and J are TRBV6-5 and TRBJ2-5, with D unclear. The CDR3 consists of 15 residues. Germline V gene sequence: CDR1 MNHEY, CDR2 SVGAGI. Deletions cut 6 bases from V and 1 base from J, with 15 bases between. The CDR3 DNA sequence: TGTGCCAGCAGCCGATCGCGGCAGCCCCAAGAGACCCAGTACTTC. Residues: CASSRSRQPQETQYF.

This clone was found a few times. V is TRBV7-9 and J is TRBJ2-7; 8 bases align to TRBD1. The trim removed 3 bases at V and 5 bases at J, leaving 6 bases unmatched. Looked up from germline, CDR1 is SEHNR and CDR2 is FQNEAQ (reference sequence). This CDR3 region has 14 residues. This chain's CDR3 is CASSFGQGLHEQYF. CDR3 in DNA: TGTGCCAGCAGCTTCGGACAGGGACTCCACGAGCAGTACTTC.

V is TRBV9 and J is TRBJ2-1, with 8 positions matching TRBD2. Trimming removed 1 base from V and 2 bases from J; junction bases left unmatched: 5. Germline V lookup: CDR1 SGDLS, CDR2 YYNGEE. The CDR3 has 16 amino acids. The CDR3 sequence: CASSVTGTSPYNEQFF. The CDR3 DNA reads TGTGCCAGCAGCGTAACCGGGACTAGTCCCTACAATGAGCAGTTCTTC.

This chain uses TRBV9 with TRBJ1-6; weak D call: TRBD1 (6 bases). CDR1 is SGDLS and CDR2 is YYNGEE in the germline V gene. Trimming removed 3 bases at V and 6 bases at J, with 16 bases between. This CDR3 has 16 residues. The CDR3 loop reads CASSAEGGLTNSPLHF. The CDR3 coding sequence is TGTGCCAGCAGCGCCGAGGGGGGGCTGACTAATTCACCCCTCCACTTT.

The chain has TRBV6-5 and TRBJ1-3; no clear D gene. CDR1 and CDR2 (germline): MNHEY, SVGAGI. With 4 bases removed from V and 13 bases from J, the gap between germline ends came to 17 bases. This CDR3 has 13 residues. CDR3: CASSSPGGQWIYF. The CDR3 bases are TGTGCCAGCAGTTCCCCCGGTGGGCAGTGGATATATTTT.

Only one count was recorded for this clone. The CDR3 sequence is CASSLYGGQPLLPLHF. In DNA, the CDR3 is TGTGCCAGTAGTTTATATGGGGGACAGCCACTGCTCCCCCTCCACTTT. The chain uses TRBV19 and TRBJ1-6; 7 positions match TRBD1. The CDR3 runs 16 residues. The germline CDR1 and CDR2 sequences are LNHDA and SQIVND (reference sequence). V lost 5 bases and J lost 13; bases outside the gene matches: 17. The full variable domain, with the rest looked up from reference TRBV19 and TRBJ1-6, is DGGITQSPKYLFRKEGQNVTLSCEQNLNHDAMYWYRQDPGQGLRLIYYSQIVNDFQKGDIAEGYSVSREKKESFPLTVTSAQKNPTAFYLCASSLYGGQPLLPLHFGNGTRLTVT.

The chain has TRBV19 and TRBJ1-2; D is unclear. Germline V gene data show CDR1 as LNHDA and CDR2 as SQIVND (reference sequence). The CDR3 sequence is 16 residues long. V dropped 3 bases and J dropped 4 bases, with 18 bases sitting between them. CDR3 sequence: CASSIFEGTKPYGYTF. For the CDR3, the DNA is TGTGCCAGTAGTATCTTCGAGGGAACCAAACCCTATGGCTACACCTTC.

V is TRBV2 and J is TRBJ2-7; weak D call: TRBD1 (6 bases). Trimming left V 7 bases short and J 5 bases short, with 18 bases between. There are 14 residues in the CDR3. Germline V gene lookup returns CDR1 SNHLY and CDR2 FYNNEI. The CDR3 is CASTRTDGLDEQYF. The CDR3 DNA sequence: TGTGCCAGCACTCGGACAGACGGTTTGGACGAGCAGTACTTC.

The chain is built from TRBV7-9 and TRBJ1-6, with D tentatively TRBD1 (6 bases). Per the germline V gene, CDR1 is SEHNR and CDR2 is FQNEAQ (reference sequence). This CDR3 spans 16 amino acids. V lost 3 bases, J lost 10 bases, and 19 bases lay in between. CDR3 sequence (DNA): TGTGCCAGCAGCTTCGCGGCGCGGGGGCGAGAGTCACCCCTCCACTTT. Encoded protein: CASSFAARGRESPLHF.

This clone has only a few counts. The rearrangement joins TRBV7-6 to TRBJ2-3; 8 nucleotides align to TRBD2. Germline lookup yields CDR1 SGHVS and CDR2 FNYEAQ. The trim removed 5 bases at V and 2 bases at J, leaving 6 bases unmatched. This CDR3 is 15 amino acids long. The CDR3 region has the DNA TGTGCCAGCAGCCCGGGGGGGGGAAACACAGATACGCAGTATTTT. Translated, it gives CASSPGGGNTDTQYF.

V usage is TRBV19 and J usage is TRBJ2-7; the D gene is possibly TRBD2 (5 bases). CDR1 is LNHDA and CDR2 is SQIVND in the germline V gene (reference sequence). V was cut by 3 bases and J by 7 bases, with 13 bases left in between. CDR3 length: 13 amino acids. Written as DNA, the CDR3 is TGTGCCAGTAGTATTAGTCTAGCTGGTGAGCAGTACTTC. This codes for CASSISLAGEQYF.

The count of this clone is one. The J gene is TRBJ1-2, the V gene TRBV10-3; D perhaps matches TRBD1 (5 bases). The CDR3 extends over 12 amino acids. Germline CDR1 and CDR2: ENHRY and SYGVKD. The V gene lost 3 bases and the J gene lost 12 bases, with 14 bases spanning the gap. CDR3 sequence (DNA): TGTGCCATCAGTGACCAGGGCCCCTACCACACCTTC. It translates to CAISDQGPYHTF.

This clone was picked up a small number of times. The gene calls are TRBV6-1 and TRBJ1-1; 9 nucleotides line up with TRBD1. Per germline, CDR1 MNHNS and CDR2 SASEGT. This CDR3 has 14 residues. V was clipped by 11 bases and J by 1 base; unmatched bases: 8. The CDR3 is CAGEDRGWNTEAFF. CDR3 DNA: TGTGCCGGCGAGGACAGGGGATGGAACACTGAAGCTTTCTTT.

This clone was picked up one time. The chain has TRBV7-2 and TRBJ2-5; D is unresolved. CDR3 length: 12 residues. CDR1 and CDR2 (germline): SGHTA, FQGNSA. The V and J ends lost 5 bases and 1 base respectively, with 5 bases between them. The CDR3 coding sequence is TGTGCCAGCAGCATCCTCCAAGAGACCCAGTACTTC. Its translation: CASSILQETQYF.

The chain joins TRBV4-2 to TRBJ2-5; D uncertain. Trimming removed 1 base from V and 5 bases from J, with 8 bases in between. Looked up from germline, CDR1 is LGHNA and CDR2 is YNFKEQ. The CDR3 sequence is 13 residues long. The DNA of the CDR3 is TGTGCCAGCAGCCAAGTGGTGCGGGAGACCCAGTACTTC. It codes for CASSQVVRETQYF.

The chain is built from TRBV5-1 and TRBJ2-7, with TRBD2 matching over 7 bases. Trimming at V came to 2 bases and at J to 3 bases, leaving 11 bases not matched to a gene. The CDR3 consists of 16 residues. CDR1 is SGHRS, CDR2 YFSETQ, per germline. CDR3: CASSFTWRERDYEQYF. CDR3 in DNA: TGCGCCAGCAGCTTCACCTGGCGGGAGAGGGACTACGAGCAGTACTTC.

The J gene is TRBJ2-1, the V gene TRBV9, with D possibly TRBD1 on 5 matching bases. V dropped 0 bases and J dropped 8 bases, with 15 bases sitting between them. Germline lookup yields CDR1 SGDLS and CDR2 YYNGEE. This CDR3 spans 15 amino acids. CDR3 loop: CASSVETDYNYEQFF. CDR3 sequence (DNA): TGTGCCAGCAGCGTAGAGACAGATTATAACTATGAGCAGTTCTTC.